The 31 T cell receptor beta chains below were found in one sample sequenced in a study of shared clonotypes between healthy human individuals. The assay was immunoSEQ multiplex PCR, and TCRdb's table has in-frame clones only and misses some. The sample has roughly 2,000,000 clones, 93% seen once; the top ten hold around 1.7%. Terminally differentiated effector memory CD45RA+ cells were excluded by CCR7 positive selection of CD45RO-negative cells. Sequenced sample: naive CD8+ T cells from PBMCs. Every receptor here comes from a man younger than 30 in good health. Some clones in this sample may be carry-over from other donors' samples.

The chain joins TRBV27 to TRBJ1-5; 8 bases are shared with TRBD1. The length of the CDR3 is 18 residues. Germline V gene lookup returns CDR1 MNHEY and CDR2 SMNVEV (reference sequence). V lost 5 bases, J lost 2 bases, and 14 bases stayed unmatched. CDR3 amino acids: CASSAVLQGGAGNQPQHF. The CDR3 DNA is TGTGCCAGCAGTGCCGTTTTACAGGGGGGCGCGGGCAATCAGCCCCAGCATTTT.

CDR3 protein: CASSRTAAHTEAFF. CDR3 DNA sequence: TGTGCCAGCAGTCGGACAGCGGCCCACACTGAAGCTTTCTTT. The genes are TRBV27 and TRBJ1-1; D possibly corresponds to TRBD1 (6 bases). Germline CDR1 MNHEY, CDR2 SMNVEV (reference sequence). There are 14 residues in the CDR3. The ends were cut back, 5 bases at V and 3 bases at J, with 13 bases in the middle.

J is TRBJ2-1 and V is TRBV2; tentatively, D is TRBD1 or TRBD2 (5 bases each). The CDR3 is 14 amino acids. Germline values: CDR1 SNHLY, CDR2 FYNNEI. Trimming pared 4 bases from V and 8 bases from J, leaving 15 bases between. CDR3 protein: CASSGQSPRDEQFF. The CDR3 DNA is TGTGCCAGCAGTGGACAGTCCCCGAGGGATGAGCAGTTCTTC.

The rearrangement links TRBV15 to TRBJ1-2; no definite D call. V lost 5 bases to trimming and J lost 1 base, with 11 bases between them. The CDR3 extends over 14 amino acids. Germline-derived CDR1 and CDR2 are LNHNV and YYDKDF (reference sequence). CDR3 nucleotides: TGTGCCACCAGCGCCCGACGCAGTAACTATGGCTACACCTTC. The encoded protein is CATSARRSNYGYTF.

This clone was seen only once. Other DNA sequences in the sample encode the same CDR3. J is TRBJ1-2 and V is TRBV7-9; no clear D. V lost 1 base, J lost 4 bases, and 7 bases lay in between. From germline, CDR1 is SEHNR and CDR2 FQNEAQ (reference sequence). The length of the CDR3 is 13 residues. This chain's CDR3 is CASSLVGSYGYTF. The CDR3 DNA follows: TGTGCCAGCAGCTTAGTAGGATCCTATGGCTACACCTTC.

The rearrangement joins TRBV9 to TRBJ2-6; maybe TRBD2 (5 bases). Germline CDR1 is SGDLS and CDR2 is YYNGEE. The CDR3 runs 17 residues. The V end was cut by 4 bases, the J end by 0 bases, with 14 bases between. The CDR3 loop reads CASSPWVGDSGANVLTF. For the CDR3, the DNA is TGTGCCAGCAGCCCCTGGGTGGGAGACTCTGGGGCCAACGTCCTGACTTTC.

The genes are TRBV14 and TRBJ2-1; D gene ambiguous. The germline V gene has CDR1 SGHDN and CDR2 FVKESK. Trimming shortened V by 5 bases and J by 5 bases, and 10 bases separated the two germline ends. The CDR3 length is 13 residues. Here the CDR3 reads CASSLTRNNEQFF. CDR3 nucleotides: TGTGCCAGCAGCTTGACTCGAAACAATGAGCAGTTCTTC.

The J gene is TRBJ2-1, the V gene TRBV10-2; TRBD2 is a possible D gene (7 bases). The germline V gene encodes CDR1 WSHSY and CDR2 SAAADI. The CDR3 spans 13 residues. The V and J ends lost 6 bases and 7 bases respectively, with 13 bases between them. In DNA, the CDR3 is TGCGCCAGCAGGGGGAGGGGGTGGAATGAGCAGTTCTTC. Protein: CASRGRGWNEQFF.

The chain employs TRBV19 and TRBJ2-2; 8 bases line up with TRBD2. Per the germline V gene, CDR1 is LNHDA and CDR2 is SQIVND (reference sequence). V was clipped by 8 bases and J by 6 bases; unmatched bases: 2. This CDR3 comprises 12 residues. The CDR3 is CASSAGAGELFF. The CDR3, as DNA: TGTGCCAGTTCAGCGGGAGCCGGGGAGCTGTTTTTT.

The chain combines TRBV19 with TRBJ2-1; D remains ambiguous. In germline, CDR1 is LNHDA, CDR2 SQIVND (reference sequence). The CDR3 extends over 16 amino acids. V shed 2 bases and J shed 0 bases, with 11 bases lying between them. The CDR3 spells CASSISRYFSYNEQFF. Here the CDR3 DNA reads TGTGCCAGTAGTATAAGCAGGTATTTCTCCTACAATGAGCAGTTCTTC.

The chain uses TRBV7-9 and TRBJ2-7; 8 bases map to TRBD2. V shed 8 bases and J 4 bases; nucleotides not matched to a gene: 19. The CDR3 has 17 residues. Germline loops: CDR1 SEHNR, CDR2 FQNEAQ (reference sequence). This CDR3 reads CASQGPGHSGAPYEQYF. CDR3 DNA: TGTGCCAGCCAGGGACCCGGCCATAGCGGGGCTCCTTACGAGCAGTACTTC.

This chain joins TRBV28 and TRBJ2-2; D unresolved. CDR3 length: 16 residues. The V gene lost 6 bases and the J gene lost 1 base, with 15 bases spanning the gap. Per germline, CDR1 MDHEN and CDR2 SYDVKM. The CDR3 nucleotides read TGTGCCAGCAGCACTGAGGCAGAGATGAACACCGGGGAGCTGTTTTTT. The encoded protein is CASSTEAEMNTGELFF.

The chain links TRBV6-5 to TRBJ2-3, with 8 bases aligning to TRBD1. Germline trimming cut 7 bases from V and 1 base from J; bases unmatched to any gene: 4. The germline V gene encodes CDR1 MNHEY and CDR2 SVGAGI. The CDR3 spans 14 residues. The CDR3 bases are TGTGCCAGCACCTTGACAGGGGGCACAGATACGCAGTATTTT. Translated, it gives CASTLTGGTDTQYF.

The J gene is TRBJ1-1, the V gene TRBV5-6, with D unresolved. Germline lookup yields CDR1 SGHDT and CDR2 YYEEEE. CDR3 size: 12 residues. The V and J ends lost 1 base and 7 bases respectively, with 8 bases between them. CDR3 DNA sequence: TGTGCCAGCAGCTTGTTTAATCTTGAAGCTTTCTTT. It translates to CASSLFNLEAFF.

A note on this clone: The sample has other DNA sequences that encode this CDR3 too. This chain connects TRBV27 to TRBJ1-5; D remains unclear. Germline V CDR1 and CDR2: MNHEY, SMNVEV (reference sequence). The CDR3 spans 13 residues. The ends were cut back, 3 bases at V and 5 bases at J, with 8 bases in the middle. In nucleotides, the CDR3 is TGTGCCAGCAGTTTGTGGGCGGATCAGCCCCAGCATTTT. Protein: CASSLWADQPQHF.

This clone was detected only once. The chain is built from TRBV6-5 and TRBJ1-1; 7 bases fit TRBD1. Per the germline V gene, CDR1 is MNHEY and CDR2 is SVGAGI. CDR3 length equals 13 residues. Trimming at V came to 3 bases and at J to 7 bases, leaving 5 bases not matched to a gene. CDR3 DNA sequence: TGTGCCAGCAGTTATCGGCAGGGGGATGAAGCTTTCTTT. This codes for CASSYRQGDEAFF.

V and J are TRBV27 and TRBJ2-7; 8 bases agree with TRBD2. J lost 4 bases, V lost 6 bases, and 14 bases had no gene match. This CDR3 spans 16 amino acids. The germline V gene encodes CDR1 MNHEY and CDR2 SMNVEV (reference sequence). CDR3 DNA sequence: TGTGCCAGCAGCACCCCCACCCTCGGGAGGGGTTACGAGCAGTACTTC. Translated, it gives CASSTPTLGRGYEQYF.

The gene calls are TRBV2 and TRBJ2-2; a possible D gene is TRBD1 (5 bases). The V gene lost 3 bases and the J gene lost 1 base, with 9 bases spanning the gap. Germline-derived CDR1 and CDR2 are SNHLY and FYNNEI. The CDR3 is made up of 15 amino acids. CDR3 bases: TGTGCCAGCAGTGAGAAAAGGGGGAACACCGGGGAGCTGTTTTTT. The encoded protein is CASSEKRGNTGELFF.

The rearrangement joins TRBV19 to TRBJ2-7; D may be TRBD1 (5 bases). Germline V gene data show CDR1 as LNHDA and CDR2 as SQIVND (reference sequence). There are 14 residues in the CDR3. V lost 4 bases and J 7 bases, leaving 17 bases between the germline ends. The CDR3 is CASSNGALDEEQYF. The CDR3 DNA is TGTGCCAGTAGTAATGGGGCGCTAGATGAGGAGCAGTACTTC.

This clone is a singleton in its sample. This chain links TRBV6-1 with TRBJ1-5, with D unresolved. Germline V gene sequence: CDR1 MNHNS, CDR2 SASEGT. Trimming pared 2 bases from V and 5 bases from J, leaving 13 bases between. The CDR3 spans 15 residues. The CDR3 DNA is TGTGCCAGCAGTGAATCGGCAGGTGTCTATCAGCCCCAGCATTTT. It encodes CASSESAGVYQPQHF.

This clone was observed once. The V call is TRBV7-9, the J call TRBJ2-5; no definite D call. Germline loops: CDR1 SEHNR, CDR2 FQNEAQ (reference sequence). This CDR3 has 13 amino acids. V was clipped by 5 bases and J by 13 bases, with 20 bases between them. CDR3 nucleotide sequence: TGTGCCAGCAGCCCTGGACCCGAACAAATGGTGTACTTC. Translated: CASSPGPEQMVYF.

The chain employs TRBV7-9 and TRBJ1-1; D call uncertain. Germline loops: CDR1 SEHNR, CDR2 FQNEAQ (reference sequence). The CDR3 has 13 residues. Trimming took off 5 bases at V and 1 base at J, with 8 bases between the two ends. The CDR3 loop reads CASSQPQNTEAFF. The CDR3 DNA is TGTGCCAGCAGCCAGCCACAGAACACTGAAGCTTTCTTT.

This sequence joins TRBV7-2 and TRBJ2-2, with 7 positions matching TRBD1. In germline, CDR1 is SGHTA, CDR2 FQGNSA. The CDR3 sequence is 16 residues long. The V gene end was trimmed by 0 bases and the J gene end by 7 bases; junction bases not matched to a gene: 8. CDR3 sequence (DNA): TGTGCCAGCAGCTTAGCCAGGGACAGTAAGAGCGGGGAGCTGTTTTTT. This encodes CASSLARDSKSGELFF.

The genes are TRBV19 and TRBJ2-7, with a possible D match to TRBD1 (6 bases). V shed 6 bases and J shed 6 bases, with 24 bases lying between them. CDR3 length: 16 residues. The germline V gene has CDR1 LNHDA and CDR2 SQIVND (reference sequence). CDR3 coding DNA: TGTGCCAGTAGCCGAAGTCCCGGGATAACAGGGCGCGAGCAGTACTTC. It encodes CASSRSPGITGREQYF.

This clone was recorded only once. The CDR3 DNA sequence: TGTGCCAGCGGGTCCCCACTACGGGCGACCTACGAGCAGTACTTC. Translated: CASGSPLRATYEQYF. The V call is TRBV2, the J call TRBJ2-7; D unresolved. The V gene lost 8 bases and the J gene lost 2 bases, with 19 bases spanning the gap. The CDR3 spans 15 residues. Germline CDR1 and CDR2: SNHLY and FYNNEI.

Worth noting for this clone: This same CDR3 is encoded by further DNA sequences in the sample. This rearrangement joins TRBV6-4 to TRBJ2-3, with 9 bases aligning to TRBD2. The CDR3 totals 16 residues. J lost 1 base, V lost 0 bases, and 2 bases had no gene match. Per germline, CDR1 MRHNA and CDR2 SNTAGT. The CDR3 reads CASSDSVAGGTDTQYF. The CDR3 DNA sequence: TGTGCCAGCAGTGACTCGGTAGCGGGGGGCACAGATACGCAGTATTTT.

This clone was counted once. This chain joins TRBV29-1 and TRBJ1-4; possibly TRBD1 for D (5 bases). Germline V CDR1 and CDR2: SQVTM, ANQGSEA. Trimming removed 8 bases from V and 8 bases from J, with 15 bases in between. CDR3 length: 12 amino acids. The CDR3 sequence: CSSLLGGEKLFF. The CDR3 DNA follows: TGCAGCTCGCTCCTCGGGGGGGAAAAACTGTTTTTT.

The rearrangement uses TRBV7-8 and TRBJ2-1, with 9 bases lining up with TRBD2. CDR1 and CDR2 from the germline V gene are SGHVS and FQNEAQ. The CDR3 is 16 amino acids. The trim removed 5 bases at V and 4 bases at J, leaving 9 bases unmatched. The CDR3 nucleotides read TGTGCCAGCAGCCCCGCGGGCGGGAGGGCATACAATGAGCAGTTCTTC. Encoded protein: CASSPAGGRAYNEQFF.

To note about this clone: The same CDR3 arises from other DNA sequences in this sample as well. The chain joins TRBV27 to TRBJ2-4, with TRBD1 matching over 7 bases. CDR1 and CDR2 (germline): MNHEY, SMNVEV (reference sequence). V trimming: 5 bases; J trimming: 3 bases; junction bases outside the gene matches: 4. This CDR3 spans 14 amino acids. The CDR3 DNA is TGTGCCAGCAGTCTCCGGGACAGCAAAAACATTCAGTACTTC. It yields the protein CASSLRDSKNIQYF.

The chain is built from TRBV27 and TRBJ2-3, with TRBD1 identical over 7 bases. V lost 7 bases and J lost 4; bases outside the gene matches: 5. The CDR3 has 13 amino acids. CDR1 MNHEY and CDR2 SMNVEV come from the germline V gene (reference sequence). The CDR3 protein is CASKGGESDTQYF. The CDR3 DNA is TGTGCCAGCAAAGGGGGCGAGTCAGATACGCAGTATTTT.

For this clone: The same CDR3 is also encoded by other DNA sequences in this sample. The chain carries TRBV27 and TRBJ2-1; D possibly corresponds to TRBD2 (6 bases). Per germline, CDR1 MNHEY and CDR2 SMNVEV (reference sequence). Trimming took 2 bases from V and 0 from J, leaving 8 bases between them. The CDR3 runs 15 residues. CDR3 loop: CASSLGSGSYNEQFF. The CDR3 DNA follows: TGTGCCAGCAGTTTAGGTAGCGGCTCCTACAATGAGCAGTTCTTC.